These T cell receptor beta chains were read from a single sample in a study of beta chain features in type 1 diabetes. The assay was immunoSEQ multiplex PCR, and TCRdb's table has in-frame clones only and misses some. This sample has about 340,000 clones, with about a tenth found just once. Sequencing was performed on central memory CD4+ T cells from blood. These receptors came from a man younger than 40 with type 1 diabetes. The CDR3 runs from the conserved cysteine through the conserved F or W. Each record gives: V gene, D gene, clone size, J gene, CDR3 DNA, CDR3 protein. A D gene is named only where the DNA matches it firmly. Part of the rows lack a size; the others show once, few, many or a class for expanded clones.

>TRBV10-1|NA|NA|TRBJ2-1
TGCGCCAGCAGTAAGGACACCAGCTCCTACAATGAGCAGTTCTTC
CASSKDTSSYNEQFF
>TRBV6-1|NA|NA|TRBJ1-2
TGTGCCAGCAGTGACCGTATTAGCTATGGCTACACCTTC
CASSDRISYGYTF
>TRBV18|NA|NA|TRBJ2-7
TGTGCCAGCTCACCAGATAGACTCGGCCTCGGATCCTACGAGCAGTACTTC
CASSPDRLGLGSYEQYF
>TRBV30|NA|NA|TRBJ1-5
TGTGCCTGGGCGGACGGAGACAATCAGCCCCAGCATTTT
CAWADGDNQPQHF
>TRBV7-9|NA|NA|TRBJ2-3
TGTGCCAGCAGCCGGGGCCCAGATACGCAGTATTTT
CASSRGPDTQYF
>TRBV7-8|TRBD1|few|TRBJ2-4
TGTGCCAGCAGCCCCACAGGGGGCAAGGGAAACATTCAGTACTTC
CASSPTGGKGNIQYF
>TRBV5-4|NA|NA|TRBJ2-7
TGTGCCAGCAGCTGGCCACACTCCTACGAGCAGTACTTC
CASSWPHSYEQYF
>TRBV7-9|TRBD2|NA|TRBJ2-1
TGTGCCAGCAGCCCTCCCGGGGGGACCTACAATGAGCAGTTCTTC
CASSPPGGTYNEQFF
>TRBV11-2|NA|few|TRBJ2-7
TGTGCCAGCAGCTTAGATCGGGCAAGTTACGAGCAGTACTTC
CASSLDRASYEQYF
>TRBV30|NA|few|TRBJ2-5
TGTGCCTGGAATCGGAGGGAACAAGAGACCCAGTACTTC
CAWNRREQETQYF